A single sample is the source of the 19 T cell receptor beta chains below, sequenced in a study of prognosis after radiotherapy for stage I lung cancer. The study amplified the TCR beta CDR3 region from genomic DNA. This amplification was carried out by two rounds of multiplex PCR. Amplification during the initial PCR round employed primers specific to each TRBV and TRBJ gene. Each CDR3 protein is one row after TCRdb ran MiXCR on the multiplex PCR reads. The sample holds fewer than 25,000 distinct CDR3 sequences; roughly a quarter are singletons and the top ten take under 25%. This specimen was PBMCs, taken before or after stereotactic body radiation therapy (not recorded which). These receptors came from a donor older than 45 with non-small cell lung cancer.

Ten or more counts support this clonotype. This chain uses TRBV19 with TRBJ2-1; D uncertain. Deletions cut 3 bases from V and 0 bases from J, with 3 bases between. Germline assignment: CDR1 LNHDA and CDR2 SQIVND (reference sequence). This CDR3 is 13 amino acids long. The CDR3 nucleotides read TGTGCCAGTAGTATTGGCTCCTACAATGAGCAGTTCTTC. It codes for CASSIGSYNEQFF.

This clonotype was observed at least ten times. The V gene is TRBV6-5, the J gene TRBJ2-7; the D gene is possibly TRBD2 (6 bases). Trimming took 4 bases from V and 1 from J, leaving 14 bases between them. The germline V gene has CDR1 MNHEY and CDR2 SVGAGI. The CDR3 runs to 15 residues. The CDR3: CASSSQGGGSYEQYF. CDR3 sequence (DNA): TGTGCCAGCAGTTCTCAGGGAGGCGGTTCCTACGAGCAGTACTTC.

This clonotype has a count of ten or more. The chain is built from TRBV7-6 and TRBJ2-5, with D hard to call. Germline lookup yields CDR1 SGHVS and CDR2 FNYEAQ. This CDR3 comprises 12 residues. V lost 6 bases and J 0 bases, leaving 5 bases between the germline ends. Here the CDR3 DNA reads TGTGCCAGCAGTAGGGACCAAGAGACCCAGTACTTC. This translates into CASSRDQETQYF.

This clonotype was picked up many times. This chain connects TRBV2 to TRBJ2-7; D unclear. Germline loops: CDR1 SNHLY, CDR2 FYNNEI. The length of the CDR3 is 13 residues. In DNA, the CDR3 is TGTGCAAGCCAAGTCGGGCTTTCGGACGAGCAGTACTTC. Translation: CASQVGLSDEQYF.

In its sample, this clonotype was seen many times. The V call is TRBV6-5, the J call TRBJ2-7; possibly TRBD1 for D (5 bases). The CDR3 is 15 amino acids. Germline lookup yields CDR1 MNHEY and CDR2 SVGAGI. Trimming removed 0 bases from V and 2 bases from J, with 11 bases in between. DNA of the CDR3: TGTGCCAGCAGTTACTCGCCAGGGTTAACCTACGAGCAGTACTTC. This sequence encodes CASSYSPGLTYEQYF.

This clonotype showed up many times. The chain carries TRBV6-4 and TRBJ1-1; a weak D match, TRBD1 (5 bases). This CDR3 spans 12 amino acids. V was clipped by 6 bases and J by 1 base, with 6 bases between them. Germline values: CDR1 MRHNA, CDR2 SNTAGT. CDR3: CASRGTNTEAFF. The CDR3 nucleotides are TGTGCCAGCAGGGGGACGAACACTGAAGCTTTCTTT.

In the case of this clonotype: A far larger clone is one nucleotide away, so this likely arose from a read error. The chain recombines TRBV11-2 with TRBJ2-3, with D tentatively TRBD2 (6 bases). There are 17 residues in the CDR3. The germline CDR1 and CDR2 sequences are SGHAT and FQNNGV. This CDR3 is CASSQDSWEEGTDTQCF. CDR3 DNA: TGCGCCAGCAGCCAAGATTCGTGGGAGGAGGGCACAGATACGCAGTGTTTT.

This clonotype was found once. This clone may be a read error of a much larger clone one base away. V usage is TRBV3-1 and J usage is TRBJ1-1, with D unresolved. Germline values: CDR1 LGHDT, CDR2 YNNKEL (reference sequence). The CDR3 runs to 14 residues. The CDR3 bases are TGTGCCAGCGGCCAAGTACAAGCGGCCACTGAAGCTTTCTTT. Protein product: CASGQVQAATEAFF.

Concerning this clonotype: This may be a read error, as it is one base from a much larger clone. This rearrangement joins TRBV18 to TRBJ1-1; 7 bases are shared with TRBD1. Germline-derived CDR1 and CDR2 are KGHSH and LQKENI. The CDR3 spans 17 residues. Germline trimming cut 5 bases from V and 0 bases from J; bases unmatched to any gene: 12. The CDR3 region is CASSYRDRDTMNTEAFF. CDR3 sequence (DNA): TGTGCCAGCTCATACCGGGACAGAGATACCATGAACACTGAAGCTTTCTTT.

The chain carries TRBV7-9 and TRBJ1-5, with no clear D. There are 15 residues in the CDR3. Between the trimmed V and J ends, which lost 4 bases and 3 bases, there was a span of 13 bases. The germline V gene encodes CDR1 SEHNR and CDR2 FQNEAQ (reference sequence). The CDR3 reads CASSSRYNNNQPQHF. The CDR3 DNA follows: TGTGCCAGCAGCTCCCGGTACAACAACAATCAGCCCCAGCATTTT.

Details on this clonotype: A far bigger clonotype differs at one base, so this is likely a read error. The rearrangement uses TRBV6-4 and TRBJ1-6; D uncertain. CDR3 size: 16 residues. CDR1 and CDR2 from the germline V gene are MRHNA and SNTAGT. The CDR3 DNA reads TGTGCCAGCAGTTTGCTGGGGAGCTCCTATAATTCACCCATCCACTTT. As protein: CASSLLGSSYNSPIHF.

This clonotype was recorded at least ten times. The J gene is TRBJ2-1, the V gene TRBV4-3; a weak D match, TRBD2 (6 bases). Germline V gives CDR1 LGHNA, CDR2 YSLEER. Trimming pared 2 bases from V and 9 bases from J, leaving 11 bases between. The CDR3 spans 13 residues. CDR3 amino acids: CASSQLLASEQFF. Written as DNA, the CDR3 is TGCGCCAGCAGCCAACTTCTAGCGAGTGAGCAGTTCTTC.

This clonotype was seen at least ten times. J is TRBJ2-5 and V is TRBV10-3; TRBD1 might be the D (6 bases). This CDR3 has 14 amino acids. Germline CDR1 and CDR2: ENHRY and SYGVKD. The V end was cut by 3 bases, the J end by 4 bases, with 12 bases between. In nucleotides, the CDR3 is TGTGCCATCAGTGAAGGGCAGGGGATAGAGACCCAGTACTTC. It translates to CAISEGQGIETQYF.

This clonotype was detected ten times or more. This chain's CDR3 is CASSSGNTGELFF. The CDR3 coding sequence is TGCGCCAGCAGCTCAGGAAACACCGGGGAGCTGTTTTTT. This chain connects TRBV5-1 to TRBJ2-2; D is undetermined. Germline V CDR1 and CDR2: SGHRS, YFSETQ. The V gene lost 3 bases and the J gene lost 2 bases, with 5 bases spanning the gap. CDR3 length: 13 residues.

This clonotype was observed many times. The CDR3 reads CASSQAGASYEQYF. In DNA, the CDR3 is TGTGCCAGCAGCCAAGCGGGAGCTTCCTACGAGCAGTACTTC. The chain joins TRBV6-1 to TRBJ2-7; 8 positions agree with TRBD2. V dropped 6 bases and J dropped 1; count of bases not matched to a gene: 5. Germline values: CDR1 MNHNS, CDR2 SASEGT. The CDR3 runs to 14 residues.

V and J are TRBV6-9 and TRBJ2-7; D unresolved. The germline V gene encodes CDR1 MNHGY and CDR2 SVAAGI. V was pared by 3 bases and J by 1 base, with 7 bases between. The CDR3 runs 13 residues. This CDR3 reads CASSYDPSYEQYF. The DNA for the CDR3 is TGTGCCAGCAGTTACGACCCTTCCTACGAGCAGTACTTC.

On this clonotype: A far larger clone differs by one base, so this is likely a read error. This chain connects TRBV11-2 to TRBJ2-3; a possible D gene is TRBD2 (6 bases). Gene TRBJ2-5 matches the end of the DNA better, so the J call may be wrong. The CDR3 spans 15 residues. The germline V gene encodes CDR1 SGHAT and CDR2 FQNNGV. Here the CDR3 DNA reads TGTGCCAGCAGCCCGGATCGAGGCAGCCGGAGGGCCCAGTACTTC. This encodes CASSPDRGSRRAQYF.

This clonotype was observed many times. The DNA of the CDR3 is TGTGCCAGCAGCTTAGACGGGCGCGGAGAGACCCAGTACTTC. The encoded protein is CASSLDGRGETQYF. The rearrangement uses TRBV6-1 and TRBJ2-5; D ambiguous. The CDR3 consists of 14 residues. CDR1 is MNHNS and CDR2 is SASEGT in the germline V gene. V lost 6 bases, J lost 4 bases, and 15 bases lay in between.

This clonotype was found many times. The genes are TRBV6-1 and TRBJ2-3; D gene unclear. This CDR3 spans 16 amino acids. Germline V gene sequence: CDR1 MNHNS, CDR2 SASEGT. V lost 7 bases and J lost 0, with 17 bases in between. The CDR3 spells CASTLLAVLSTDTQYF. In DNA form, the CDR3 reads TGTGCCAGCACTTTACTTGCCGTTCTTAGCACAGATACGCAGTATTTT.